This T cell receptor (beta chain) was sequenced for a study of vaccination and CD4 T cells after COVID-19. Across the study: Typically, post-vaccine samples were obtained a median roughly 75 days after dose two, within a range of 14 to 241. Control cultures were supplied with a CEFX pool, an HIV-1 Nef pool, or no peptide at all.

The Oncomine TCR Beta short-read assay generated sequence data from the DNA of cultured CD4+ T cells. Once CD4+ T cells had been cultured, genomic DNA was extracted from them. Using its own MiXCR run on the PCR reads, TCRdb lists one record per CDR3 protein. The sample has some 9,900 distinct CDR3 sequences; about 32% are singletons. Germline lookup yields CDR1 SGHAT and CDR2 FQDESV (reference sequence). The CDR3 covers 14 residues. Trimming took off 5 bases at V and 4 bases at J, with 14 bases between the two ends. This clonotype has more than one count but fewer than ten. Its antigen remains unidentified. This sample's treatment: approximately 10-day PBMC culture with coronavirus spike peptide pools or control peptides (ViraFEST assay). An unexposed donor provided the CD4+ T cells, which were collected before the COVID-19 pandemic (2011-2018). Antigen-specific T cells were expanded with peptide pools by ViraFEST, and TCRs were then sequenced. It was SARS-CoV-2 S/N and four cold-coronavirus spikes that probed unexposed-donor CD4+ T cells, cells permitting.

The chain joins TRBV11-1 to TRBJ1-1; possible D gene TRBD1, 6 bases. Sequenced: CD4+ T cells from blood, cultured in vitro. The TCR sequence derives from a human donor in good health. In DNA, the CDR3 is TGTGCCAGCAGCCGAGAAGGGGGGTCCACTGAAGCTTTCTTT. The encoded protein is CASSREGGSTEAFF.